These T cell receptor beta chains were read from a single sample in a study of Ad26.COV2.S vaccination and SARS-CoV-2 variants. Libraries were prepared by immunoSEQ multiplex PCR; TCRdb keeps only in-frame clonotypes and omits some of them. The sample includes 350,000 to 500,000 clones, less than 95% of them seen just once. The source material was peripheral blood, sampled in a trial of Ad26.COV2.S vaccine versus placebo. The receptors shown here come from a person between 18 and 60 years old who received the Ad26.COV2.S COVID-19 vaccine or a placebo. Both conserved end residues are part of each CDR3. Fields, in order: clone size, J gene, V gene, D gene, CDR3 length, CDR3 DNA, CDR3 protein. D genes are given only for firm matches. Clone size appears in some rows only: once, few, many, or a class for an expanded clone.

>-|TRBJ1-4|TRBV27|-|11
TGTGCCAGCGGCAGGGGCGAAAAACTGTTTTTT
CASGRGEKLFF
>-|TRBJ1-1|TRBV30|TRBD1|14
TGTGCCTGGAGTGTAGGGACAGGGGGCACTGAAGCTTTCTTT
CAWSVGTGGTEAFF
>-|TRBJ2-1|TRBV23-1|TRBD1|15
TGCGCCAGCAGCCCCCGTAGGGGGCCCTACAATGAGCAGTTCTTC
CASSPRRGPYNEQFF
>-|TRBJ2-2|TRBV4-1|-|14
TGCGCCAGCAGAGGCATTTTGAACACCGGGGAGCTGTTTTTT
CASRGILNTGELFF
>-|TRBJ2-1|TRBV4-3|TRBD2|16
TGCGCCAGCAGCCAAACCGGACTAGGAGTTCACAATGAGCAGTTCTTC
CASSQTGLGVHNEQFF
>once|TRBJ2-1|TRBV7-9|TRBD2|16
TGTGCCAGCAGCGGACCGGGACTAGCGACCTACAATGAGCAGTTCTTC
CASSGPGLATYNEQFF
>-|TRBJ2-3|TRBV5-1|-|14
TGCGCCAGCAGCTTGGGACTTAACCCAGATACGCAGTATTTT
CASSLGLNPDTQYF
>-|TRBJ1-6|TRBV5-1|-|16
TGCGCCAGCAGCCCGACAGGAGGGGTTGTAAATTCACCCCTCCACTTT
CASSPTGGVVNSPLHF
>-|TRBJ2-1|TRBV7-8|-|15
TGTGCCAGCAGCCCCACCTCAATGGGGACGGGTGAGCAGTTCTTC
CASSPTSMGTGEQFF
>few|TRBJ1-6|TRBV27|-|15
TGTGCCAGCAGTTTTGGGGCAGAAGATAATTCACCCCTCCACTTT
CASSFGAEDNSPLHF
>-|TRBJ2-7|TRBV9|-|12
TGTGCCAGCATCCTAAAAACGGCTGAGCAGTACTTC
CASILKTAEQYF
>-|TRBJ2-7|TRBV19|-|17
TGTGCCAGTAGTATAGATCAGATGCCGGGACACCAGCCTGAGCAGTACTTC
CASSIDQMPGHQPEQYF
>-|TRBJ2-1|TRBV19|-|14
TGTGCCAGTACCCCCCGGCCGCTTTACAATGAGCAGTTCTTC
CASTPRPLYNEQFF
>-|TRBJ2-4|TRBV28|-|14
TGTGCCAGCAGTTTAGGGGCTAGCATCAACATTCAGTACTTC
CASSLGASINIQYF
>-|TRBJ2-7|TRBV18|-|12
TGTGCCAGCTCACCCTCCTCATACGAGCAGTACTTC
CASSPSSYEQYF
>-|TRBJ2-1|TRBV28|-|12
TGTGCCAGCAGTTTAGTCAGCAATGAGCAGTTCTTC
CASSLVSNEQFF
>-|TRBJ2-1|TRBV7-2|-|16
TGTGCCAGCAGCCAGGGCCGGGGGCGGTTCTACAATGAGCAGTTCTTC
CASSQGRGRFYNEQFF
>-|TRBJ2-1|TRBV6-6|-|16
TGTGCCAGCAGTTACTCGGATGCTAGCTCCTACAATGAGCAGTTCTTC
CASSYSDASSYNEQFF
>-|TRBJ1-5|TRBV5-4|TRBD1|16
TGTGCCAGCAGCCCTGGGACAGGGGGTAAGAATCAGCCCCAGCATTTT
CASSPGTGGKNQPQHF
>once|TRBJ1-4|TRBV15|-|15
TGTGCCACCAGCACAGATGGGTCAGGGTTGAGAAAACTGTTTTTT
CATSTDGSGLRKLFF
>-|TRBJ1-5|TRBV28|-|14
TGTGCCAGCAGACTCAGTGGGGACAATCAGCCCCAGCATTTT
CASRLSGDNQPQHF
>-|TRBJ2-1|TRBV5-1|TRBD2|16
TGCGCCAGCAGCCCCACCGGGACTAGCGTGTACAATGAGCAGTTCTTC
CASSPTGTSVYNEQFF
>-|TRBJ2-1|TRBV6-2/TRBV6-3|-|16
TGTGCCAGCAGTTTTAAACCACTGAGCTCCTACAATGAGCAGTTCTTC
CASSFKPLSSYNEQFF
>-|TRBJ2-5|TRBV19|TRBD1|18
TGTGCCAGTAGTATAGCGTACCCAATGACAGGGAGAGGGGAGACCCAGTACTTC
CASSIAYPMTGRGETQYF
>-|TRBJ1-2|TRBV3-1/TRBV3-2|-|11
TGTGCCAGCAGCCAATATGACGGCTACACCTTC
CASSQYDGYTF
>-|TRBJ2-1|TRBV4-1|-|14
TGCGCCAGCAGCCAAGAAAGAACTGTCAATGAGCAGTTCTTC
CASSQERTVNEQFF
>-|TRBJ2-2|TRBV7-3|TRBD1|17
TGTGCCAGCAGCTTAACCCTGGGACAGGGGGCTGCCGGGGAGCTGTTTTTT
CASSLTLGQGAAGELFF
>once|TRBJ2-7|TRBV7-7|TRBD2|14
TGTGCTAGCAGCCGACGACTAGCGAGCTACGAGCAGTACTTC
CASSRRLASYEQYF
>-|TRBJ2-2|TRBV28|TRBD2|19
TGTGCCAGCAGTTCTCCGGGACTAGCGGCCAAGGGGGACACCGGGGAGCTGTTTTTT
CASSSPGLAAKGDTGELFF
>-|TRBJ2-4|TRBV27|-|13
TGTGCCAGCACCATCACCCCGCCAAACATTCAGTACTTC
CASTITPPNIQYF
>-|TRBJ2-7|TRBV10-3|-|14
TGTGCCATCAGTGAGTCGACAGGCTGGGTCGAGCAGTACTTC
CAISESTGWVEQYF
>-|TRBJ2-6|TRBV19|-|17
TGTGCCAGTAGTCCGTGGAGGGTAGAGGCTGGGGCCAACGTCCTGACTTTC
CASSPWRVEAGANVLTF
>-|TRBJ2-7|TRBV15|TRBD1|12
TGTGCCACCGGACAGGGGGCTCACGAGCAGTACTTC
CATGQGAHEQYF
>few|TRBJ2-1|TRBV27|TRBD2|19
TGTGCCAGCAGTTTATTTCCTCTAGCGGGGGTGGGGTTCTACAATGAGCAGTTCTTC
CASSLFPLAGVGFYNEQFF
>-|TRBJ2-1|TRBV2|-|13
TGTGCCAGCATGTCGAGGGGGTACAATGAGCAGTTCTTC
CASMSRGYNEQFF
>-|TRBJ1-2|TRBV10-3|TRBD1|16
TGTGCCATCAGTGAGTCGACGGGAGACAGGGCCCCTGGCTACACCTTC
CAISESTGDRAPGYTF
>-|TRBJ2-1|TRBV9|TRBD1|13
TGTGCCAGCACCGTAGGGACAGCAAATGAGCAGTTCTTC
CASTVGTANEQFF
>-|TRBJ1-3|TRBV6-2/TRBV6-3|-|15
TGTGCCAGCAGCCAGGACAGTTACTCTGGAAACACCATATATTTT
CASSQDSYSGNTIYF
>-|TRBJ1-1|TRBV5-6|-|13
TGTGCCAGCAGCTTGGGCGGGAGCACTGAAGCTTTCTTT
CASSLGGSTEAFF
>-|TRBJ1-6|TRBV5-1|-|15
TGCGCCAGCAGCTTGGCCGGCGGTGATAATTCACCCCTCCACTTT
CASSLAGGDNSPLHF